Presented here are 9 T cell receptor beta chains from one specimen sequenced in a study of vaccination and CD4 T cells after COVID-19. Stated treatment: approximately nine-day PBMC culture with coronavirus spike peptide pools or control peptides (ViraFEST assay). Before the COVID-19 pandemic (2011-2018), CD4+ T cells were obtained from the unexposed donor. Sequence data for DNA of cultured CD4+ T cells were generated by the Oncomine TCR Beta short-read assay. Each CDR3 protein gets one entry after TCRdb re-called the PCR reads with MiXCR. The sample contains 9,000 to 9,500 distinct CDR3 sequences, approximately 48% of which appear only once. No antigen has been identified for these receptors. Sample: CD4+ T cells from blood, cultured in vitro. The source of these receptors is a human donor in good health.

This chain links TRBV7-9 with TRBJ1-6, with TRBD1 matching 7 bases. The CDR3 is 14 amino acids. Looked up from germline, CDR1 is SEHNR and CDR2 is FQNEAQ (reference sequence). The junction had 4 bases not matched to a gene; V was cut back by 7 bases and J by 4 bases. CDR3 nucleotide sequence: TGTGCCAGCACCAGGGACAGTTATAATTCACCCCTCCACTTT. It translates to CASTRDSYNSPLHF.

V and J are TRBV7-2 and TRBJ2-3, with D maybe TRBD2 (5 bases). The V end lost 3 bases, the J end lost 0 bases, and 7 bases lay between the germline ends. Germline-derived CDR1 and CDR2 are SGHTA and FQGNSA. CDR3 length equals 14 residues. CDR3 DNA sequence: TGTGCCAGCAGCTTCGGACTTAGCACAGATACGCAGTATTTT. It is translated as CASSFGLSTDTQYF.

This clonotype occurred a few times. The V gene is TRBV25-1, the J gene TRBJ1-2; 7 nucleotides match TRBD1. Germline CDR1 and CDR2: MGHDK and SYGVNS. This CDR3 spans 16 amino acids. Germline trimming cut 3 bases from V and 3 bases from J; bases unmatched to any gene: 10. In nucleotides, the CDR3 is TGTGCCAGCAGTGAGAGCGTTGGGCAGGGGGACTATGGCTACACCTTC. Protein: CASSESVGQGDYGYTF.

The chain combines TRBV29-1 with TRBJ1-1; TRBD1 might be the D (5 bases). There are 13 residues in the CDR3. CDR1 and CDR2 (germline): SQVTM, ANQGSEA. With 8 bases removed from V and 0 bases from J, the gap between germline ends came to 13 bases. DNA for the CDR3: TGCAGCATCGTCGGGGGATTGAACACTGAAGCTTTCTTT. It yields the protein CSIVGGLNTEAFF.

This clonotype occurred a few times. The V and J genes are TRBV7-6 and TRBJ2-7; perhaps D is TRBD1 or TRBD2 (6 bases each). Deletions cut 4 bases from V and 5 bases from J, with 21 bases between. Germline values: CDR1 SGHVS, CDR2 FNYEAQ. This CDR3 spans 16 amino acids. The CDR3 sequence: CASSSMGGRPGDEQYF. CDR3 coding DNA: TGTGCCAGCAGCTCCATGGGGGGCCGACCCGGGGACGAGCAGTACTTC.

This clonotype was observed a handful of times. The chain couples TRBV20-1 to TRBJ1-2; D is unresolved. V was cut by 0 bases and J by 8 bases, with 22 bases left in between. This CDR3 comprises 16 residues. Germline V gene lookup returns CDR1 DFQATT and CDR2 SNEGSKA (reference sequence). The CDR3, as DNA: TGCAGTGCTAGAGATCATGCAGAATTGATTTTAGGGGGCTACACCTTC. Its protein product is CSARDHAELILGGYTF.

The chain is built from TRBV7-9 and TRBJ1-3, with TRBD1 as a possible D gene (5 bases). Germline V lookup: CDR1 SEHNR, CDR2 FQNEAQ (reference sequence). The V gene lost 1 base and the J gene lost 2 bases, with 15 bases spanning the gap. The CDR3 consists of 17 residues. This CDR3 is CASSLGTHQGTGNTIYF. The CDR3 nucleotides are TGTGCCAGCAGCTTAGGGACCCACCAGGGAACTGGAAACACCATATATTTT.

This clonotype was detected a few times. The chain recombines TRBV20-1 with TRBJ1-5, with D tentatively TRBD1 (6 bases). The CDR3 covers 15 residues. V was shortened by 5 bases and J by 4 bases, with 18 bases between the two germline ends. CDR1 and CDR2 (germline): DFQATT, SNEGSKA (reference sequence). The CDR3 DNA reads TGCAGTGCTTCTGGGGACACAGGGTTTAATCAGCCCCAGCATTTT. It is translated as CSASGDTGFNQPQHF.

This chain uses TRBV12-3 or TRBV12-4 with TRBJ2-7; TRBD1 might be the D (7 bases). V lost 4 bases to trimming and J lost 4 bases, with 17 bases between them. The CDR3 contains 15 residues. The CDR3 loop is CASSSGDREAYEQYF. In nucleotides, the CDR3 is TGTGCCAGCAGTTCCGGTGACAGGGAGGCGTACGAGCAGTACTTC.